A single sample is the source of the 26 T cell receptor beta chains below, sequenced in a study of T cells after yellow fever vaccination. From the 5' RACE reads, TCRdb called clonotypes with MiXCR, one entry per CDR3 protein. Of tens of thousands of distinct CDR3 sequences listed, approximately 7.5% are singletons. The specimen was CD8+ T cells sorted from PBMCs, collected on the day of the yellow fever booster vaccination. These receptors were obtained from a man aged 25 to 45 who received the YFV17D yellow fever vaccine.

In this sample, this clonotype turned up a few times. CDR3 in DNA: TGTGCCAGCAGCCCGACTAGCGGGGGGTGGGGCTCTAATGAGCAGTTCTTC. Its protein product is CASSPTSGGWGSNEQFF. V is TRBV11-2 and J is TRBJ2-1; the match to TRBD2 covers 13 bases. CDR3 length equals 17 residues. Germline V gene lookup returns CDR1 SGHAT and CDR2 FQNNGV. J gave up 7 bases and V 5 bases, and 11 bases lay outside the gene matches.

This clonotype has just a few counts. This chain uses TRBV6-2 or TRBV6-3 with TRBJ2-5, with 10 bases matching TRBD2. The V gene end was trimmed by 2 bases and the J gene end by 4 bases; junction bases not matched to a gene: 10. This CDR3 has 17 amino acids. CDR1 MNHEY and CDR2 SVGEGT come from the germline V gene. In DNA form, the CDR3 reads TGTGCCAGCAGTTACCAGACCACTAGCGGGGTCCCAGAGACCCAGTACTTC. It translates to CASSYQTTSGVPETQYF.

This clonotype was counted only a few times. The chain links TRBV7-2 to TRBJ1-2; D is unclear. The ends were cut back, 1 base at V and 0 bases at J, with 9 bases in the middle. Germline V CDR1 and CDR2: SGHTA, FQGNSA. CDR3 length equals 15 residues. The CDR3 bases are TGTGCCAGCAGCTTAGTCCACCCAGCTAACTATGGCTACACCTTC. This gives the protein CASSLVHPANYGYTF.

This clonotype was counted between two and nine times. This chain connects TRBV27 to TRBJ1-2; D is unclear. Germline V lookup: CDR1 MNHEY, CDR2 SMNVEV (reference sequence). V was cut by 11 bases and J by 4 bases, with 14 bases left in between. CDR3 length: 12 amino acids. CDR3 DNA sequence: TGTGCCCACCCCACCGAGTCCTATGGCTACACCTTC. Translated, it gives CAHPTESYGYTF.

The chain joins TRBV6-5 to TRBJ2-7; possible D gene TRBD2, 6 bases. In germline, CDR1 is MNHEY, CDR2 SVGAGI. The CDR3 contains 14 residues. Trimming left V 0 bases short and J 5 bases short, with 11 bases between. The CDR3 here is CASSYSPGGDEQYF. CDR3 in DNA: TGTGCCAGCAGTTACTCTCCCGGCGGGGACGAGCAGTACTTC.

This clonotype was seen a few times. The chain links TRBV12-3 or TRBV12-4 to TRBJ1-1; D gene unclear. The CDR3 has 14 residues. The V gene lost 5 bases and the J gene lost 1 base, with 11 bases spanning the gap. CDR3 sequence reads: CASSPTPENTEAFF. The CDR3 DNA sequence: TGTGCCAGCAGTCCCACACCGGAGAACACTGAAGCTTTCTTT.

This clonotype was detected ten times or more. The gene calls are TRBV3-1 and TRBJ2-1; 8 bases map to TRBD2. Per germline, CDR1 LGHDT and CDR2 YNNKEL (reference sequence). V was pared by 6 bases and J by 2 bases, with 12 bases of the junction left unmatched. The CDR3 is made up of 17 amino acids. CDR3: CASSHSSPGLAYNEQFF. In DNA form, the CDR3 reads TGTGCCAGCAGTCACTCTTCCCCGGGACTAGCCTACAATGAGCAGTTCTTC.

CDR3: CSARDRIITLNTEAFF. CDR3 bases: TGCAGTGCTAGAGATCGAATAATAACGCTGAACACTGAAGCTTTCTTT. This chain joins TRBV20-1 and TRBJ1-1; D is undetermined. Germline V CDR1 and CDR2: DFQATT, SNEGSKA (reference sequence). Trimming took 0 bases from V and 0 from J, leaving 14 bases between them. The CDR3 has 16 amino acids.

This clonotype showed up many times. The chain employs TRBV12-3 or TRBV12-4 and TRBJ2-2; the D is unclear. This CDR3 spans 12 amino acids. Trimming left V 2 bases short and J 5 bases short, with 3 bases between. CDR3 residues: CASSLRTGELFF. CDR3 nucleotide sequence: TGTGCCAGCAGTTTACGTACCGGGGAGCTGTTTTTT.

This clonotype showed up many times. J is TRBJ2-1 and V is TRBV6-5, with D perhaps matching TRBD1 or TRBD2 (5 bases each). The CDR3 is 15 amino acids. V was cut by 2 bases and J by 2 bases, with 10 bases left in between. Germline V gene lookup returns CDR1 MNHEY and CDR2 SVGAGI. CDR3 amino acids: CASSYGTGTYNEQFF. The CDR3 nucleotides are TGTGCCAGCAGTTACGGGACGGGAACCTACAATGAGCAGTTCTTC.

Details on this clonotype: One end of the junction does not line up with germline, which may come from a read error. The chain couples TRBV30 to TRBJ2-3; D is uncertain. The CDR3 is 15 residues long. The germline V gene encodes CDR1 GTSNPN and CDR2 SVGIG (reference sequence). In nucleotides, the CDR3 is TGTGCCAGGAGCCCGGTCCGCCTCTGCTCAGATACGCAGTATTTT. This codes for CARSPVRLCSDTQYF.

This clonotype occurred many times. The chain joins TRBV29-1 to TRBJ1-1; no clear D gene. The CDR3 has 11 residues. The V and J ends lost 4 bases and 5 bases respectively, with 8 bases between them. The germline V gene encodes CDR1 SQVTM and CDR2 ANQGSEA. CDR3 DNA: TGCAGCGTTGGCCCCGTGACTGAAGCTTTCTTT. It translates to CSVGPVTEAFF.

This clonotype was seen many times. This chain uses TRBV19 with TRBJ2-7; D not certain. The V and J ends lost 5 bases and 2 bases respectively, with 13 bases between them. Per the germline V gene, CDR1 is LNHDA and CDR2 is SQIVND (reference sequence). This CDR3 contains 14 residues. CDR3 loop: CASSPKREPYEQYF. DNA of the CDR3: TGTGCCAGTAGTCCCAAAAGGGAACCCTACGAGCAGTACTTC.

The gene calls are TRBV27 and TRBJ2-1; 9 positions agree with TRBD2. V was pared by 8 bases and J by 6 bases, with 5 bases of the junction left unmatched. Germline CDR1 reads MNHEY; CDR2 reads SMNVEV (reference sequence). The CDR3 has 13 amino acids. CDR3 DNA: TGTGCCAGCGGACTAGCGCCCCTCAATGAGCAGTTCTTC. Protein: CASGLAPLNEQFF.

This clonotype was counted ten times or more. The chain recombines TRBV6-1 with TRBJ2-1; 13 bases line up with TRBD2. Per the germline V gene, CDR1 is MNHNS and CDR2 is SASEGT. V lost 3 bases and J lost 9; bases outside the gene matches: 2. The CDR3 has 14 amino acids. The chain's CDR3 is CASSDGLAGVEQFF. The DNA of the CDR3 is TGTGCCAGCAGTGACGGACTAGCGGGAGTTGAGCAGTTCTTC.

A few counts support this clonotype. The chain is built from TRBV7-9 and TRBJ2-4; D is uncertain. The CDR3 consists of 15 residues. Germline values: CDR1 SEHNR, CDR2 FQNEAQ (reference sequence). With 5 bases removed from V and 0 bases from J, the gap between germline ends came to 11 bases. The CDR3 loop is CASSPAGLAKNIQYF. The CDR3 DNA sequence: TGTGCCAGCAGCCCCGCCGGCCTAGCCAAAAACATTCAGTACTTC.

This chain links TRBV12-3 or TRBV12-4 with TRBJ2-7; D remains ambiguous. The length of the CDR3 is 16 residues. Trimming stripped 1 base from V and 1 base from J, with 14 bases between. The CDR3 spells CASSLGLGAASYEQYF. Here the CDR3 DNA reads TGTGCCAGCAGTTTAGGCCTTGGAGCCGCATCCTACGAGCAGTACTTC.

This clonotype was picked up a small number of times. The chain combines TRBV29-1 with TRBJ2-5; no reliable D call. Germline loops: CDR1 SQVTM, CDR2 ANQGSEA. Trimming pared 6 bases from V and 0 bases from J, leaving 5 bases between. The CDR3 is 11 residues long. In DNA, the CDR3 is TGCAGCGTACTAAACCAAGAGACCCAGTACTTC. Encoded protein: CSVLNQETQYF.

This chain joins TRBV7-3 and TRBJ2-5; 13 positions match TRBD2. Germline CDR1 reads SGHTA; CDR2 reads FQGTGA. With V trimmed by 4 bases and J by 0 bases, 2 bases remained unmatched. CDR3 length: 16 residues. CDR3 protein: CASSSGTSGNQETQYF. CDR3 sequence (DNA): TGTGCCAGCAGCTCAGGGACTAGCGGGAACCAAGAGACCCAGTACTTC. Variable domain in full (rest from reference TRBV7-3 and TRBJ2-5): GAGVSQTPSNKVTEKGKYVELRCDPISGHTALYWYRQSLGQGPEFLIYFQGTGAADDSGLPNDRFFAVRPEGSVSTLKIQRTERGDSAVYLCASSSGTSGNQETQYFGPGTRLLVL.

The chain couples TRBV11-2 to TRBJ1-1; unclear D gene. Trimming removed 6 bases from V and 6 bases from J, with 5 bases in between. CDR1 and CDR2 from the germline V gene are SGHAT and FQNNGV. This CDR3 region has 10 residues. The CDR3 coding sequence is TGTGCCAGCAGTAGTCCTGAAGCTTTCTTT. This codes for CASSSPEAFF.

This clonotype was detected a few times. J is TRBJ2-1 and V is TRBV9; 7 bases map to TRBD2. The CDR3 has 14 residues. The V gene's germline CDR1 is SGDLS and CDR2 YYNGEE. Trimming at V came to 3 bases and at J to 4 bases, leaving 4 bases not matched to a gene. CDR3 protein: CASSGVAGYNEQFF. In DNA form, the CDR3 reads TGTGCCAGCAGCGGGGTAGCGGGTTACAATGAGCAGTTCTTC.

This clonotype was counted once. A much larger clone lies a single base off, so this may be a read error. The J gene is TRBJ2-7, the V gene TRBV9; possibly TRBD2 for D (5 bases). Germline V gene data show CDR1 as SGDLS and CDR2 as YYNGEE. This CDR3 has 14 amino acids. CDR3 loop: CAISVASGNYEQYF. The CDR3, as DNA: TGTGCCATCAGCGTAGCGAGCGGCAACTACGAGCAGTACTTC.

This clonotype has a count of ten or more. The chain recombines TRBV4-1 with TRBJ2-2, with 10 bases identical to TRBD1. Per the germline V gene, CDR1 is MGHRA and CDR2 is YSYEKL. V was pared by 8 bases and J by 6 bases, with 18 bases of the junction left unmatched. This CDR3 comprises 18 residues. The CDR3 sequence: CASRSTGGERRGPGELFF. As DNA, the CDR3 is TGCGCCAGCCGTTCGACAGGGGGCGAGCGGAGGGGCCCCGGGGAGCTGTTTTTT.

The chain combines TRBV20-1 with TRBJ2-3; D gene uncertain. Germline values: CDR1 DFQATT, CDR2 SNEGSKA (reference sequence). The length of the CDR3 is 12 residues. V was trimmed by 6 bases and J by 1 base, leaving 8 bases between them. CDR3 coding DNA: TGCAGTGCCCCCGACGGCACAGATACGCAGTATTTT. Protein: CSAPDGTDTQYF.

The sample holds a few counts of this clonotype. The chain combines TRBV6-5 with TRBJ2-7, with TRBD1 matching over 9 bases. Unmatched junction bases numbered 5, after V lost 2 bases and J lost 3 bases. The CDR3 is made up of 15 amino acids. Germline lookup yields CDR1 MNHEY and CDR2 SVGAGI. In DNA, the CDR3 is TGTGCCAGCAGTTACGCCGGGACAGGGATCTACGAGCAGTACTTC. Translating gives CASSYAGTGIYEQYF.

Concerning this clonotype: One end of the junction varies from germline; a read error may be responsible. V usage is TRBV27 and J usage is TRBJ2-3; no definite D call. The CDR3 loop spans 14 amino acids. In germline, CDR1 is MNHEY, CDR2 SMNVEV (reference sequence). CDR3 nucleotide sequence: TGTGCCAGCAGTTTCACATCTGGCACAGATAAGCAGTATTTT. It is translated as CASSFTSGTDKQYF.